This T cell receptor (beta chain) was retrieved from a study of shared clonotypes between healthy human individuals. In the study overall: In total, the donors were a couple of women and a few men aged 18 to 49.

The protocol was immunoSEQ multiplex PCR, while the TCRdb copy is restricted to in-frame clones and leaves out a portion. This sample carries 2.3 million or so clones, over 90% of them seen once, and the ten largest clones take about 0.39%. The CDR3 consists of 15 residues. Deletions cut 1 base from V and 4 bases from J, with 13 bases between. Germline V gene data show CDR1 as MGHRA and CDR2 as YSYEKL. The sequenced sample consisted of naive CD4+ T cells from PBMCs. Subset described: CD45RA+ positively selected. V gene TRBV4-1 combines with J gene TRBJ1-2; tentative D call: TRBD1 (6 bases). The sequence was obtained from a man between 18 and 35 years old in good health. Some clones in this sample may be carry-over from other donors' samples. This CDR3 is CASSQGAGELYGYTF. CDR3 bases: TGCGCCAGCAGCCAAGGGGCAGGGGAGCTCTATGGCTACACCTTC.